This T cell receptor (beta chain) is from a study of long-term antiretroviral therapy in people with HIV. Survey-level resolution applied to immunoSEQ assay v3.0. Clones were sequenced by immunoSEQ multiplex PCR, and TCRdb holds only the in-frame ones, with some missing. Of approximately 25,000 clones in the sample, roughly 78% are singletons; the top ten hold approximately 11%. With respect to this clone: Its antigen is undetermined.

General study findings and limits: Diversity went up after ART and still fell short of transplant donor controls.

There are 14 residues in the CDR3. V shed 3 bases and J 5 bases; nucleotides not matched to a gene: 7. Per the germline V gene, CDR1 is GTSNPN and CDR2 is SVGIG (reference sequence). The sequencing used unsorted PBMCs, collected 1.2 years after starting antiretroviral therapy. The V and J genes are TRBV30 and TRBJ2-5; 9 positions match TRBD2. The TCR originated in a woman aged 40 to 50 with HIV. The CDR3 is CAWRLAGARETQYF. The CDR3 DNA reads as TGTGCCTGGAGACTAGCGGGTGCTCGGGAGACCCAGTACTTC.